This T cell receptor (beta chain) appears in the sequencing data of a study of shared clonotypes between healthy human individuals. The length of the CDR3 is 16 residues. The ends lost 4 bases at V and 7 bases at J; junction bases unmatched: 10. CDR1 and CDR2 from the germline V gene are WNHNN and SYGVQD (reference sequence). Here immunoSEQ multiplex PCR was the method, and the copy in TCRdb shows in-frame clones only, minus some. This sample carries under 600,000 clones, nearly 98% of them seen once, and the ten largest clones take more than 0.3%. Naive CD8 cells were CD45RO-negative, positively selected for CCR7, excluding terminally differentiated effector memory CD45RA+ cells.

The sequencing input was naive CD8+ T cells sorted from blood. The chain employs TRBV10-1 and TRBJ2-3; 11 bases align to TRBD1. The TCR originated in a young man in good health. This chain's CDR3 is CASSVSGTGGRNTQYF. CDR3 DNA: TGCGCCAGCAGTGTATCCGGGACAGGGGGTAGGAATACGCAGTATTTT.